This T cell receptor (beta chain) was captured in a study of blood T cell repertoires in COVID-19. Looking at the study overall: Specimens from acute and convalescent COVID-19 originated in the United States, Italy and Spain.

The CDR3 runs 15 residues. V shed 2 bases, J shed 8 bases, and the junction held 6 bases outside the gene matches. Germline V gene sequence: CDR1 KGHDR, CDR2 SFDVKD. Study processing details: Nucleated cell counts were estimated from reference gene primer amplification. Generated by immunoSEQ multiplex PCR, the TCRdb table keeps only in-frame clones and is missing some. Clonal size and the V and J genes are those of that table, whereas D and trimming came from the DNA. Seen here are over 30,000 clones, 70% to 90% observed once, and the top ten hold roughly 24%. This sequence originates from a woman older than 75 with active or convalescent COVID-19. Input material: peripheral blood. The rearrangement joins TRBV24-1 to TRBJ2-1; 9 bases align to TRBD2. The CDR3 bases are TGTGCCACCAGTGATTGGCGGGGGGGCCCGGATGAGCAGTTCTTC. It yields the protein CATSDWRGGPDEQFF.